This is a list of T cell receptor beta chains from one sample in a study of T cell responses to AZD1222 COVID-19 vaccine. Method: immunoSEQ multiplex PCR; TCRdb's copy keeps in-frame clones and lacks some. The sample has 150,000 or so clones, 80% to 90% seen once; the top ten hold 5.5%. The starting material was peripheral blood, obtained on day 0 of MenACWY control vaccination. These receptors were collected from an adult in good health. Both conserved end residues are part of each CDR3. D genes are given only for firm matches. The size entry is marked missing in some rows and otherwise reads once, few, many or a size class.

D gene,clone size,J gene,V gene,CDR3 protein,CDR3 DNA
NA,NA,TRBJ2-7,TRBV5-8,CASSLAPRGRYEQYF,TGTGCCAGCAGCTTGGCACCCAGGGGACGATACGAGCAGTACTTC
TRBD1,NA,TRBJ2-1,TRBV19,CASSIGTGGYYEQFF,TGTGCCAGTAGTATCGGGACAGGGGGCTATTATGAGCAGTTCTTC
NA,once,TRBJ1-6,TRBV5-5,CASSLNTVPSPLHF,TGTGCCAGCAGCTTGAACACGGTTCCCTCACCCCTCCACTTT
NA,NA,TRBJ2-2,TRBV7-6,CASSLDQMTGELFF,TGTGCCAGCAGCTTAGACCAGATGACCGGGGAGCTGTTTTTT
NA,NA,TRBJ2-5,TRBV18,CASSPIGSQETQYF,TGTGCCAGCTCACCTATAGGATCCCAAGAGACCCAGTACTTC
TRBD1,NA,TRBJ1-1,TRBV19,CASKGRTGVNTEAFF,TGTGCCAGTAAGGGGAGGACAGGGGTGAACACTGAAGCTTTCTTT
TRBD1,NA,TRBJ1-5,TRBV28,CASSDRGNQPQHF,TGTGCCAGCAGCGACAGGGGCAATCAGCCCCAGCATTTT
TRBD1,NA,TRBJ1-1,TRBV29-1,CSVGRTGGRNTEAFF,TGCAGCGTGGGGCGGACAGGGGGACGGAACACTGAAGCTTTCTTT
NA,NA,TRBJ2-7,TRBV6-2/TRBV6-3,CASSYRLVLSYEQYF,TGTGCCAGCAGTTACCGACTAGTTCTTTCCTACGAGCAGTACTTC
NA,NA,TRBJ2-5,TRBV18,CASSEYQETQYF,TGTGCCAGCTCGGAATATCAAGAGACCCAGTACTTC
NA,NA,TRBJ1-5,TRBV20-1,CSASGGSGQPQHF,TGCAGTGCTAGTGGGGGCTCGGGTCAGCCCCAGCATTTT
NA,few,TRBJ1-2,TRBV5-1,CASSLEGSPNYGYTF,TGCGCCAGCAGCTTGGAGGGCAGCCCTAACTATGGCTACACCTTC
TRBD1,few,TRBJ1-1,TRBV7-9,CASHLDSGQENTEAFF,TGTGCCAGCCACCTAGATTCGGGACAGGAGAACACTGAAGCTTTCTTT
NA,NA,TRBJ2-7,TRBV29-1,CSAEGPGTYEQYF,TGCAGCGCCGAAGGACCGGGGACCTACGAGCAGTACTTC
NA,NA,TRBJ2-2,TRBV24-1,CATSGPNTGELFF,TGTGCCACCAGTGGACCAAACACCGGGGAGCTGTTTTTT
NA,NA,TRBJ1-1,TRBV29-1,CSVGVGLNTEAFF,TGCAGCGTTGGGGTGGGCCTGAACACTGAAGCTTTCTTT
TRBD1,NA,TRBJ1-5,TRBV27,CASRGQGYSNQPQHF,TGTGCCAGCAGGGGACAGGGCTATAGCAATCAGCCCCAGCATTTT
NA,NA,TRBJ2-6,TRBV3-1/TRBV3-2,CASSHEISGANVLTF,TGTGCCAGCAGCCACGAGATCTCTGGGGCCAACGTCCTGACTTTC
NA,NA,TRBJ2-1,TRBV6-1,CASSAHPPPDLAYNEQFF,TGTGCCAGCAGTGCCCACCCCCCTCCGGACTTAGCCTACAATGAGCAGTTCTTC
NA,NA,TRBJ2-2,TRBV18,CASSPYTVFGGELFF,TGTGCCAGCTCACCTTACACGGTGTTTGGCGGGGAGCTGTTTTTT
NA,NA,TRBJ1-2,TRBV7-2,CASSLQVYGYTF,TGTGCCAGCAGTCTACAGGTTTATGGCTACACCTTC
NA,NA,TRBJ1-4,TRBV20-1,CSATDGKKLFF,TGCAGTGCTACCGACGGAAAAAAACTGTTTTTT
NA,NA,TRBJ2-1,TRBV3-1/TRBV3-2,CASSQDLHEQFF,TGTGCCAGCAGCCAAGATCTCCATGAGCAGTTCTTC
NA,NA,TRBJ1-5,TRBV28,CASHRDAGNQPQHF,TGTGCCAGCCACCGGGACGCAGGCAATCAGCCCCAGCATTTT
NA,NA,TRBJ1-4,TRBV6-5,CASSYSPASNEKLFF,TGTGCCAGCAGTTACTCGCCAGCCTCTAATGAAAAACTGTTTTTT
NA,NA,TRBJ1-2,TRBV29-1,CSVVVFGGNYGYTF,TGCAGCGTTGTGGTGTTCGGAGGGAACTATGGCTACACCTTC
NA,once,TRBJ1-2,TRBV6-6,CASSLEQGYGYTF,TGTGCCAGCAGCCTCGAACAGGGTTATGGCTACACCTTC
TRBD1,once,TRBJ1-4,TRBV5-1,CASSFAGGSTNEKLFF,TGCGCCAGCAGCTTTGCAGGGGGCTCAACTAATGAAAAACTGTTTTTT
NA,once,TRBJ1-6,TRBV6-5,CASRWGSSYNSPLHF,TGTGCCAGCAGATGGGGGAGCTCCTATAATTCACCCCTCCACTTT
NA,NA,TRBJ1-2,TRBV11-2,CASSLDPGTLYGYTF,TGTGCCAGCAGCTTAGATCCCGGGACCCTCTATGGCTACACCTTC
NA,NA,TRBJ1-5,TRBV30,CAWSTGNQPQHF,TGTGCCTGGAGTACGGGAAATCAGCCCCAGCATTTT
NA,NA,TRBJ1-5,TRBV11-3,CASSLGGGDQPQHF,TGTGCCAGCAGCTTAGGAGGGGGAGATCAGCCCCAGCATTTT
NA,NA,TRBJ2-2,TRBV5-4,CASSRLQGGPPTGELFF,TGTGCCAGCAGCCGACTTCAGGGGGGACCTCCCACCGGGGAGCTGTTTTTT
NA,NA,TRBJ2-2,TRBV5-1,CASHQGYTGELFF,TGCGCCAGCCACCAAGGCTACACCGGGGAGCTGTTTTTT
NA,NA,TRBJ2-7,TRBV7-8,CASSHPGNEQYF,TGTGCCAGCAGCCATCCGGGGAACGAGCAGTACTTC
NA,once,TRBJ1-6,TRBV27,CASSLAAGRTLHF,TGTGCCAGCAGTCTAGCAGCGGGGAGAACCCTCCACTTT
TRBD1,NA,TRBJ2-1,TRBV24-1,CATSDWDPGQGRHNEQFF,TGTGCCACCAGTGATTGGGATCCGGGACAGGGGCGTCACAATGAGCAGTTCTTC
NA,NA,TRBJ1-6,TRBV19,CASSMHWGDSPLHF,TGTGCCAGTAGTATGCACTGGGGGGATTCACCCCTCCACTTT
NA,NA,TRBJ2-5,TRBV10-3,CAIRGDGRGETQYF,TGTGCCATCAGGGGGGACGGGAGAGGAGAGACCCAGTACTTC
TRBD1,NA,TRBJ1-2,TRBV5-4,CASSLDRQGGGYTF,TGTGCCAGCAGCTTGGATCGACAGGGTGGGGGCTACACCTTC
NA,once,TRBJ1-5,TRBV19,CASSMDYQPQHF,TGTGCCAGTAGTATGGATTACCAGCCCCAGCATTTT
NA,NA,TRBJ1-1,TRBV18,CASSRQGGTEAFF,TGTGCCAGCTCACGGCAGGGAGGCACTGAAGCTTTCTTT
NA,NA,TRBJ1-4,TRBV2,CASRGGNEKLFF,TGTGCCAGCAGGGGGGGAAATGAAAAACTGTTTTTT
NA,NA,TRBJ1-2,TRBV9,CASSVGPGAANYGYTF,TGTGCCAGCAGCGTAGGGCCCGGGGCGGCTAACTATGGCTACACCTTC
NA,NA,TRBJ1-2,TRBV2,CASRQGRGYTF,TGTGCCAGCAGACAGGGAAGAGGCTACACCTTC
NA,few,TRBJ2-1,TRBV12-3/TRBV12-4,CASRSDSNNEQFF,TGTGCCAGCAGATCAGACAGCAACAATGAGCAGTTCTTC
NA,once,TRBJ1-2,TRBV29-1,CSVATADGYTF,TGCAGCGTTGCGACAGCCGATGGCTACACCTTC
NA,NA,TRBJ1-5,TRBV19,CASGGNQPQHF,TGTGCCAGTGGTGGGAATCAGCCCCAGCATTTT
TRBD2,NA,TRBJ2-7,TRBV30,CAWSVGGSSYEQYF,TGTGCCTGGAGTGTAGGCGGGAGCTCCTACGAGCAGTACTTC
TRBD1,NA,TRBJ1-1,TRBV10-3,CAISELDRGGDTEAFF,TGTGCCATCAGTGAACTTGACAGGGGCGGGGACACTGAAGCTTTCTTT